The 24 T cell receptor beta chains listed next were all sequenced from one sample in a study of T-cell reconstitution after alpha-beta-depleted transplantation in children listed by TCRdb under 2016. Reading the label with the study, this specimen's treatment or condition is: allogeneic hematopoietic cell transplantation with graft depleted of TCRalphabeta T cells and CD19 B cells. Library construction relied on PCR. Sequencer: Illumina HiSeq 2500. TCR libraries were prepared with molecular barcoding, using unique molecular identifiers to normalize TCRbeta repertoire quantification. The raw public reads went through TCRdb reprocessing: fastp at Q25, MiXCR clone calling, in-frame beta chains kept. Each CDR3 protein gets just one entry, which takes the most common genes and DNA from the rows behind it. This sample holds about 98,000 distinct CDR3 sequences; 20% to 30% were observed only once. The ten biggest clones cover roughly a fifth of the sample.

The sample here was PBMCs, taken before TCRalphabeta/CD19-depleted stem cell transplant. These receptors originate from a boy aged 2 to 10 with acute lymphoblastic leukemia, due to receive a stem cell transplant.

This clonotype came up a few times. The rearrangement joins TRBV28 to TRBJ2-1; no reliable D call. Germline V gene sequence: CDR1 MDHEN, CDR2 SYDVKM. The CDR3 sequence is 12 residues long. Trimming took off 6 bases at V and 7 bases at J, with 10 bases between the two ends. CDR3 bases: TGTGCCAGCAGCTCGGAAGGGAATGAGCAGTTCTTC. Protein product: CASSSEGNEQFF.

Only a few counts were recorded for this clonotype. The CDR3 nucleotides read TGTGCCAGCAGCCAAAGCTCCTACGAGCAGTACTTC. The encoded protein is CASSQSSYEQYF. The rearrangement links TRBV27 to TRBJ2-7; D gene uncertain. Germline CDR1 reads MNHEY; CDR2 reads SMNVEV (reference sequence). The CDR3 is 12 amino acids. Trimming took 6 bases from V and 0 from J, leaving 6 bases between them.

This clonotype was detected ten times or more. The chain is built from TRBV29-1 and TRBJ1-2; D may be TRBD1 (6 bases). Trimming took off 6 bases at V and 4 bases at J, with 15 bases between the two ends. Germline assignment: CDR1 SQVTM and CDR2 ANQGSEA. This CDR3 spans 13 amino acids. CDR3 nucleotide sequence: TGCAGCGTGGACAGCCTGGGAGGCTATGGCTACACCTTC. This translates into CSVDSLGGYGYTF.

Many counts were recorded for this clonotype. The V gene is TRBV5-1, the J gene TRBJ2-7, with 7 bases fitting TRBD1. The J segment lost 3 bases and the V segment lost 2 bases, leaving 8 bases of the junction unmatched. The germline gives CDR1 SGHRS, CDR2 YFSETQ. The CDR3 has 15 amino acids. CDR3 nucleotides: TGCGCCAGCAGCTTCCAGACAGGGAGAAACTACGAGCAGTACTTC. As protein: CASSFQTGRNYEQYF.

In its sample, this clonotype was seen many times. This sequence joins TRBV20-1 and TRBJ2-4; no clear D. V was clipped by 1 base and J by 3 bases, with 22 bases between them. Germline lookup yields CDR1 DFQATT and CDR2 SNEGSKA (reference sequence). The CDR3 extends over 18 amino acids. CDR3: CSARGGPSSSLVKNIQYF. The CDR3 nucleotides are TGCAGTGCTAGAGGAGGCCCCAGTTCGTCCCTTGTCAAAAACATTCAGTACTTC.

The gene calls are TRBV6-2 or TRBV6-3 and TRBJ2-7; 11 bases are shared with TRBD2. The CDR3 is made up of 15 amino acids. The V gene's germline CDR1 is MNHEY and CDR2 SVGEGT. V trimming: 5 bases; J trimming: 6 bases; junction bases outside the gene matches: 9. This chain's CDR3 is CASSIAGGPVGEQYF. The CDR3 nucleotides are TGTGCCAGCAGTATAGCGGGAGGGCCGGTCGGCGAGCAGTACTTC.

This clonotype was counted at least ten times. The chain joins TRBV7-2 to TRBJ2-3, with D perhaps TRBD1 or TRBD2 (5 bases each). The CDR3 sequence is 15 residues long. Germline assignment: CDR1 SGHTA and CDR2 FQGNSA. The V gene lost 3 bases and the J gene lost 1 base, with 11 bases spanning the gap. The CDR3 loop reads CASSLFGGGTDTQYF. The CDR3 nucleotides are TGTGCCAGCAGCTTGTTTGGGGGAGGCACAGATACGCAGTATTTT.

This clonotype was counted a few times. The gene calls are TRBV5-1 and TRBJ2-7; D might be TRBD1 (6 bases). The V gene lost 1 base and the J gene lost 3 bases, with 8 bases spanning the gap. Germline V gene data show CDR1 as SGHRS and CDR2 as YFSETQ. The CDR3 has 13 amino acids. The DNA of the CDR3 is TGCGCCAGCAGCTTGTTGGACAGCTACGAGCAGTACTTC. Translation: CASSLLDSYEQYF.

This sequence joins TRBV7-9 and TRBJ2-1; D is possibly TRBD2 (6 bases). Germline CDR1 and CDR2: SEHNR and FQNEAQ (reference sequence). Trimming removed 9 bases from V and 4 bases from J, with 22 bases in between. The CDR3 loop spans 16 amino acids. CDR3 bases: TGTGCCAGTTTACGTAGCGGAGGGGCTCTATACAATGAGCAGTTCTTC. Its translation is CASLRSGGALYNEQFF.

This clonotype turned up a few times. CDR3 bases: TGTGCCAGCGGTACCGTGGACTTCCAAGAGACCCAGTACTTC. This sequence encodes CASGTVDFQETQYF. This chain joins TRBV12-3 or TRBV12-4 and TRBJ2-5, with D perhaps matching TRBD2 (5 bases). The CDR3 is 14 amino acids. V shed 8 bases and J shed 1 base, with 14 bases lying between them.

The CDR3 DNA is TGTGCCAGCAGCAGCGGACAGGGAAGGCAGTACTTC. Translated: CASSSGQGRQYF. This chain uses TRBV7-9 with TRBJ2-7; 8 bases line up with TRBD1. From germline, CDR1 is SEHNR and CDR2 FQNEAQ (reference sequence). This CDR3 has 12 residues. After removal of 5 bases from V and 9 bases from J, the junction contained 6 bases not matched to a gene.

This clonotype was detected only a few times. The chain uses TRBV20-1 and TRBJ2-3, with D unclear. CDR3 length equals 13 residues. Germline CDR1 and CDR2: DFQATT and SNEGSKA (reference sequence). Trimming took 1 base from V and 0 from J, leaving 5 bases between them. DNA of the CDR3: TGCAGTGCTAGAGTCCCTAGCACAGATACGCAGTATTTT. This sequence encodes CSARVPSTDTQYF.

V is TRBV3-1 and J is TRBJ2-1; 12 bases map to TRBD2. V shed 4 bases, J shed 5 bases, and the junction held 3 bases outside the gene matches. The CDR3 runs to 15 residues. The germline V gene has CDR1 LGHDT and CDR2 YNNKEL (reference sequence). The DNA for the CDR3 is TGTGCCAGCAGCCGCGGACTAGCGGGAAACAATGAGCAGTTCTTC. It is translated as CASSRGLAGNNEQFF.

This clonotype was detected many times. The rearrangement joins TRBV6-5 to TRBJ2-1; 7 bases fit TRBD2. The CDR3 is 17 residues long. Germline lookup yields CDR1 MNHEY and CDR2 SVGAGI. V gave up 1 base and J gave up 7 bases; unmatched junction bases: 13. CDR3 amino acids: CASSYYPSGGAKNEQFF. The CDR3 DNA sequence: TGTGCCAGCAGTTACTACCCTAGCGGAGGGGCGAAAAATGAGCAGTTCTTC.

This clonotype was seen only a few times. The DNA for the CDR3 is TGTGCCAGCAGCTCCGGGGAATGGAATGGCTACACCTTC. It codes for CASSSGEWNGYTF. The chain employs TRBV5-4 and TRBJ1-2; D unclear. The CDR3 runs to 13 residues. The V end lost 3 bases, the J end lost 6 bases, and 12 bases lay between the germline ends. Per germline, CDR1 SGHNT and CDR2 YYREEE (reference sequence).

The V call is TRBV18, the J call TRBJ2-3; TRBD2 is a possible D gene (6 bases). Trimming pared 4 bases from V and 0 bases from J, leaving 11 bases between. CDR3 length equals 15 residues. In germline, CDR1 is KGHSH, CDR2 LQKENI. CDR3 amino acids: CASSLQRASTDTQYF. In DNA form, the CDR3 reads TGTGCCAGCTCACTCCAGCGGGCTAGCACAGATACGCAGTATTTT.

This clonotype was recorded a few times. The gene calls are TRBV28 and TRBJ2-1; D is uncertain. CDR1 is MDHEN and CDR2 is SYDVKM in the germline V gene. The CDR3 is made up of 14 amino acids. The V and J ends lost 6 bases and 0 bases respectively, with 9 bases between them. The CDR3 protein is CASSRPSSYNEQFF. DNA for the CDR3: TGTGCCAGCAGCCGACCTTCCTCCTACAATGAGCAGTTCTTC.

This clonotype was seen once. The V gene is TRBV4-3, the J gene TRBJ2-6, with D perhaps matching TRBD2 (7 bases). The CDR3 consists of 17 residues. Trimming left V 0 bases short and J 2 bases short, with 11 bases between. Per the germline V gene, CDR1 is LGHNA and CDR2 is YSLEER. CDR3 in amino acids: CASSQEGGGPGANVLTF. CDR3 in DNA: TGCGCCAGCAGCCAAGAAGGGGGAGGGCCTGGGGCCAACGTCCTGACTTTC.

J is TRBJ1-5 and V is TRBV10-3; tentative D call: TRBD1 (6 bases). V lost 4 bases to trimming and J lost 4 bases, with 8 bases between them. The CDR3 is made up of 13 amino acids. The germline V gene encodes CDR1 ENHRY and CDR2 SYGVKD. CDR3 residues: CAISGTANQPQHF. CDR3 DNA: TGTGCCATCAGTGGGACAGCAAATCAGCCCCAGCATTTT.

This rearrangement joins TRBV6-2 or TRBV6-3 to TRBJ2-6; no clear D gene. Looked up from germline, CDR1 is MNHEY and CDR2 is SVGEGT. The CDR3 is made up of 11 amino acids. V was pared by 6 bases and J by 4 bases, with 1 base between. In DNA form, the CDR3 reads TGTGCCAGCAGGGGGGCCAACGTCCTGACTTTC. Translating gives CASRGANVLTF.

The CDR3 sequence is CASSLVGVDEQYF. As DNA, the CDR3 is TGTGCCAGCAGCTTAGTGGGGGTGGACGAGCAGTACTTC. The rearrangement joins TRBV7-2 to TRBJ2-7, with D perhaps TRBD1 or TRBD2 (5 bases each). The germline V and J ends were trimmed by 1 base and 5 bases, with 9 bases remaining between them. There are 13 residues in the CDR3. Germline V gene sequence: CDR1 SGHTA, CDR2 FQGNSA.

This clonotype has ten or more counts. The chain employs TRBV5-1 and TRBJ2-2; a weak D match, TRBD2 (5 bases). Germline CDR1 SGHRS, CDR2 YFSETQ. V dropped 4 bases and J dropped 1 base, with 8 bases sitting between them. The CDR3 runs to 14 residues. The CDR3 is CASSLTRNTGELFF. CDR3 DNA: TGCGCCAGCAGCCTTACTAGGAACACCGGGGAGCTGTTTTTT.

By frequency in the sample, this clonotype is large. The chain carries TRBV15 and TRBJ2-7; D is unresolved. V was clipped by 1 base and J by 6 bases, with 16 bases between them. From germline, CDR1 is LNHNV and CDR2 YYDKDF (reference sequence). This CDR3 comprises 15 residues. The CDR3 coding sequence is TGTGCCACCAGCAGAGGTCCGGGCTTCAATCCCGAGCAGTACTTC. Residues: CATSRGPGFNPEQYF. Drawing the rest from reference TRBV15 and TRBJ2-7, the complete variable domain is DAMVIQNPRYQVTQFGKPVTLSCSQTLNHNVMYWYQQKSSQAPKLLFHYYDKDFNNEADTPDNFQSRRPNTSFCFLDIRSPGLGDTAMYLCATSRGPGFNPEQYFGPGTRLTVT.

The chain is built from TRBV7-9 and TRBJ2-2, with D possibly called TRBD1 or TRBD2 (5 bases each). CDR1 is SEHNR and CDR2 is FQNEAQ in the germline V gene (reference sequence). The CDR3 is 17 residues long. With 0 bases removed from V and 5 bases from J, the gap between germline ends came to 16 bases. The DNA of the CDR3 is TGTGCCAGCAGCTTAGCGCGAGGGACCCCCACTACCGGGGAGCTGTTTTTT. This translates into CASSLARGTPTTGELFF.